These 14 T cell receptor beta chains were sequenced from one sample in a study of control samples from healthy donors and cancer patients. Assay: immunoSEQ multiplex PCR; the TCRdb copy retains only in-frame clones and omits some. This table holds around 130,000 clones, more than 85% found once. The sequenced sample was PBMCs. Receptor source: a man over 45 with head and neck cancer.

J is TRBJ1-2 and V is TRBV19; 8 bases are a match to TRBD1. The CDR3 totals 17 residues. Germline lookup yields CDR1 LNHDA and CDR2 SQIVND (reference sequence). V gave up 0 bases and J gave up 3 bases; unmatched junction bases: 9. The CDR3 coding sequence is TGTGCCAGTAGTATAGATCTGTCCAGGGGGCAGGACTATGGCTACACCTTC. Translation: CASSIDLSRGQDYGYTF.

The V and J genes are TRBV6-1 and TRBJ1-6; a possible D gene is TRBD1 (5 bases). The V gene lost 1 base and the J gene lost 10 bases, with 20 bases spanning the gap. The germline CDR1 and CDR2 sequences are MNHNS and SASEGT. The CDR3 is 17 residues long. In nucleotides, the CDR3 is TGTGCCAGCAGTGAAGTAGACTGGGACCTGTCGGCCTCACCCCTCCACTTT. As protein: CASSEVDWDLSASPLHF.

The chain carries TRBV19 and TRBJ1-5, with D perhaps matching TRBD1 (6 bases). Germline CDR1 and CDR2: LNHDA and SQIVND (reference sequence). V dropped 3 bases and J dropped 0 bases, with 18 bases sitting between them. The CDR3 spans 18 residues. The DNA of the CDR3 is TGTGCCAGTAGTATTGGGGAATCGGGGGCTTATAGCAATCAGCCCCAGCATTTT. It translates to CASSIGESGAYSNQPQHF.

CDR3 in amino acids: CASSQLTSAGPDTQYF. CDR3 DNA sequence: TGCGCCAGCAGCCAACTTACTAGCGCGGGGCCAGATACGCAGTATTTT. This chain uses TRBV4-3 with TRBJ2-3; TRBD2 matches at 7 bases. With 2 bases clipped from V and 4 bases from J, the junction kept 9 bases outside the gene matches. The germline gives CDR1 LGHNA, CDR2 YSLEER. The CDR3 is 16 residues long.

This rearrangement joins TRBV18 to TRBJ2-7; the match to TRBD1 covers 7 bases. The CDR3 length is 16 residues. Germline-derived CDR1 and CDR2 are KGHSH and LQKENI. V trimming: 3 bases; J trimming: 0 bases; junction bases outside the gene matches: 8. The CDR3 loop is CASSPQSGTASYEQYF. In DNA form, the CDR3 reads TGTGCCAGCTCACCTCAGTCCGGGACAGCCTCCTACGAGCAGTACTTC.

The J gene is TRBJ1-2, the V gene TRBV7-9; a possible D gene is TRBD1 (6 bases). The germline gives CDR1 SEHNR, CDR2 FQNEAQ (reference sequence). The CDR3 spans 11 residues. Trimming pared 11 bases from V and 8 bases from J, leaving 15 bases between. CDR3 region: CAGTGFGGYTF. For the CDR3, the DNA is TGTGCCGGAACAGGGTTTGGAGGCTACACCTTC.

V is TRBV11-2 and J is TRBJ2-7; no definite D call. CDR3 length: 14 amino acids. V was trimmed by 2 bases and J by 1 base, leaving 9 bases between them. Germline assignment: CDR1 SGHAT and CDR2 FQNNGV. Here the CDR3 DNA reads TGTGCCAGCAGCTTACAAGTCTCTTCCTACGAGCAGTACTTC. It codes for CASSLQVSSYEQYF. The full variable domain, its missing parts supplied by reference TRBV11-2 and TRBJ2-7, is EAGVAQSPRYKIIEKRQSVAFWCNPISGHATLYWYQQILGQGPKLLIQFQNNGVVDDSQLPKDRFSAERLKGVDSTLKIQPAKLEDSAVYLCASSLQVSSYEQYFGPGTRLTVT.

The chain employs TRBV11-2 and TRBJ1-3; 10 bases align to TRBD1. The ends lost 5 bases at V and 6 bases at J; junction bases unmatched: 7. This CDR3 comprises 15 residues. The germline CDR1 and CDR2 sequences are SGHAT and FQNNGV. This CDR3 is CASSPRDRGENTIYF. The CDR3 nucleotides are TGTGCCAGCAGCCCCCGGGACAGGGGAGAAAACACCATATATTTT. Full variable domain (rest looked up from reference TRBV11-2 and TRBJ1-3): EAGVAQSPRYKIIEKRQSVAFWCNPISGHATLYWYQQILGQGPKLLIQFQNNGVVDDSQLPKDRFSAERLKGVDSTLKIQPAKLEDSAVYLCASSPRDRGENTIYFGEGSWLTVV.

DNA for the CDR3: TGTGCCAGTAGTCGAACAGGGCAGAGGACACCCCTCCACTTT. Amino acid sequence: CASSRTGQRTPLHF. The rearrangement uses TRBV19 and TRBJ1-6, with D possibly being TRBD1 (6 bases). The CDR3 extends over 14 amino acids. V was clipped by 5 bases and J by 11 bases, with 16 bases between them. Germline V gives CDR1 LNHDA, CDR2 SQIVND (reference sequence).

The J gene is TRBJ1-2, the V gene TRBV7-2; 10 bases are shared with TRBD1. Germline CDR1 reads SGHTA; CDR2 reads FQGNSA. CDR3 length: 15 amino acids. V was clipped by 7 bases and J by 2 bases; unmatched bases: 7. The CDR3 coding sequence is TGTGCCAGCACCCGAAGGGGACAGGGGAACTATGGCTACACCTTC. Encoded protein: CASTRRGQGNYGYTF.

This chain links TRBV3-1 (or the pseudogene TRBV3-2) with TRBJ1-2; D is possibly TRBD1 (5 bases). The CDR3 runs 13 residues. Deletions cut 3 bases from V and 6 bases from J, with 11 bases between. Per the germline V gene, CDR1 is LGHDT and CDR2 is YNNKEL (reference sequence). In DNA, the CDR3 is TGTGCCAGCAGCCATTTAAGGGGCCATGGCTACACCTTC. As protein: CASSHLRGHGYTF.

V is TRBV6-5 and J is TRBJ2-6; D is unclear. CDR1 and CDR2 (germline): MNHEY, SVGAGI. The V gene lost 0 bases and the J gene lost 0 bases, with 3 bases spanning the gap. CDR3 length equals 15 residues. In DNA, the CDR3 is TGTGCCAGCAGTTACTCCTTCTCTGGGGCCAACGTCCTGACTTTC. Protein product: CASSYSFSGANVLTF.

The J gene is TRBJ2-7, the V gene TRBV28, with 7 bases aligning to TRBD1. The CDR3 sequence is 13 residues long. Germline assignment: CDR1 MDHEN and CDR2 SYDVKM. Trimming removed 7 bases from V and 5 bases from J; junction bases left unmatched: 8. This CDR3 reads CASTPGGRDEQYF. The CDR3 DNA reads TGTGCCAGCACGCCAGGGGGAAGGGACGAGCAGTACTTC.

This clone was seen a single time. The V and J genes are TRBV7-2 and TRBJ2-5; D is perhaps TRBD2 (6 bases). V was trimmed by 3 bases and J by 5 bases, leaving 16 bases between them. Germline V CDR1 and CDR2: SGHTA, FQGNSA. The CDR3 spans 15 residues. CDR3 coding DNA: TGTGCCAGCAGCTTTGTTCCTCTAGCGTCGGAGACCCAGTACTTC. Translation: CASSFVPLASETQYF.